The 5 T cell receptor beta chains reported below all come from one sample, sequenced in a study of early T cells in non-severe SARS-CoV-2 infection. In TCRdb, the 5' RACE reads were re-called with MiXCR into one record per CDR3 protein. The repertoire holds about 46,000 distinct CDR3 sequences, with 5.4% as singletons. The sample was whole blood, taken at baseline. The receptor set was obtained from an adult who was a healthcare worker with PCR-confirmed SARS-CoV-2 infection or an uninfected control (not recorded which).

This clonotype was found many times. The genes are TRBV12-3 or TRBV12-4 and TRBJ1-1; D call uncertain. There are 11 residues in the CDR3. The germline V and J ends were trimmed by 3 bases and 7 bases, with 6 bases remaining between them. The CDR3 nucleotides read TGTGCCAGCAGTTTTAGGCGTGAAGCTTTCTTT. The encoded protein is CASSFRREAFF.

This clonotype was counted ten times or more. The chain employs TRBV7-2 and TRBJ2-2; 9 nucleotides agree with TRBD2. V lost 8 bases and J lost 0; bases outside the gene matches: 1. Germline-derived CDR1 and CDR2 are SGHTA and FQGNSA. The CDR3 is made up of 14 amino acids. The CDR3, as DNA: TGTGCCAGCCGACTAGCGGCGAACACCGGGGAGCTGTTTTTT. It specifies CASRLAANTGELFF.

This clonotype was seen many times. CDR3 DNA sequence: TGTGCCAGCAGTCCCGGGACTAGCGGGACGCAGCAGTTCTTC. Residues: CASSPGTSGTQQFF. The chain recombines TRBV27 with TRBJ2-1; the match to TRBD2 covers 13 bases. CDR3 length: 14 amino acids. V lost 5 bases to trimming and J lost 11 bases; unmatched junction nucleotides: 6. CDR1 is MNHEY and CDR2 is SMNVEV in the germline V gene (reference sequence).

In this sample, this clonotype turned up many times. The rearrangement links TRBV7-8 to TRBJ2-7; D is unclear. V lost 4 bases and J lost 3, with 10 bases in between. Per germline, CDR1 SGHVS and CDR2 FQNEAQ. This CDR3 comprises 13 residues. CDR3 coding DNA: TGTGCCAGCAGCTCGCTAGTAATCTACGAGCAGTACTTC. Protein: CASSSLVIYEQYF.

The chain joins TRBV19 to TRBJ2-2, with D maybe TRBD2 (6 bases). Trimming stripped 7 bases from V and 2 bases from J, with 17 bases between. The CDR3 sequence is 16 residues long. Germline loops: CDR1 LNHDA, CDR2 SQIVND (reference sequence). The CDR3 region has the DNA TGTGCCAGTACCTCCCTGTGGGGGACTAACACCGGGGAGCTGTTTTTT. Protein product: CASTSLWGTNTGELFF.